The rows below give T cell receptor beta chains drawn from one sample of a study of patients and donors after allogeneic stem cell transplantation. MiXCR was run by TCRdb on the RT-PCR reads, yielding one entry per CDR3 protein. The sample comprises roughly 230,000 distinct CDR3 sequences, 12% to 15% of which are singletons, and about 9.9% rests with the top ten. Specimen: blood, either unsorted or a sorted T cell fraction (not recorded which). These receptors were taken from a human donor who was either an allogeneic HSCT recipient or a stem cell or donor lymphocyte infusion donor (not recorded which). It is not recorded whose cells these are; they may come from a transplant donor. The CDR3 runs from the conserved cysteine through the conserved F or W. The D gene is left open where the match is weak. The size of a clone is reported for some rows only, either as once, few or many, or as a class for expanded clones.

v_call,j_call,clone_size,d_call,cdr3_nt,cdr3_aa
TRBV13,TRBJ1-1,many,NA,TGTGCCAGCAGCCGACTGGTGGAAGCTTTCTTT,CASSRLVEAFF
TRBV19,TRBJ1-2,NA,NA,TGTGCCAGTAGTATAAGACACCAGGGTGACTATGGCTACACCTTC,CASSIRHQGDYGYTF
TRBV7-2,TRBJ1-6,few,TRBD1,TGTGCCAGCAGCTTTTCGGACAGGAATTCACCCCTCCACTTT,CASSFSDRNSPLHF
TRBV6-1,TRBJ2-1,NA,TRBD1,TGTGCCAGCAGACGACTGCGTAGGGACAGGGTGATCATGGGTGAGCAGTTCTTC,CASRRLRRDRVIMGEQFF
TRBV12-3/TRBV12-4,TRBJ1-2,few,NA,TGTGCCAGCAGGCCCGGGGGGACCCTATCTGGTGGCTACACCTTC,CASRPGGTLSGGYTF
TRBV2,TRBJ2-5,NA,TRBD2,TGTGCCAGCGGCCTGGGACTAGCGGGAGGTCGGGATGAGACCCAGTACTTC,CASGLGLAGGRDETQYF
TRBV19,TRBJ1-3,few,NA,TGTGCCAGTAGTCTTTTCGGACTGTCAGCTGGAAACACCATATATTTT,CASSLFGLSAGNTIYF
TRBV20-1,TRBJ2-3,NA,TRBD2,TGCAGTGCTAGCCCAGCTTTTGCGGGGGGGCAAGATACGCAGTATTTT,CSASPAFAGGQDTQYF
TRBV24-1,TRBJ2-1,few,NA,TGTGCCGCCGGGGTCGACAATGAGCAGTTCTTC,CAAGVDNEQFF
TRBV27,TRBJ2-7,many,TRBD2,TGTGCCAGCAGCCCCCGGACTAGCGGGGGCCTCAGCTCCTACGAGCAGTACTTC,CASSPRTSGGLSSYEQYF
TRBV7-9,TRBJ2-3,NA,TRBD2,TGTGCCAGCAGCCGCGGGGGGGCGGGAGATACGCAGTATTTT,CASSRGGAGDTQYF
TRBV9,TRBJ1-4,NA,NA,TGTGCCAGCAGCCCTCGGGACAACACCCATGAAAAACTGTTTTTT,CASSPRDNTHEKLFF
TRBV5-1,TRBJ1-6,many,NA,TGCGCCAGCAGCTTGGACGGCGGACAAGGATCACCCCTCCACTTT,CASSLDGGQGSPLHF
TRBV6-5,TRBJ2-7,many,NA,TGTGCCAGCAGTTCCGGGGCCCTCTCCTACGAGCAGTACTTC,CASSSGALSYEQYF
TRBV5-1,TRBJ1-1,few,NA,TGCGCCAGCAGAGTGGGGGTCCTGAACACTGAAGCTTTCTTT,CASRVGVLNTEAFF
TRBV20-1,TRBJ2-2,NA,TRBD1,TGCAGTGCTAGAGATCCCGGGTTGGGACAGGGAGGGCTGGAGCTGTTTTTT,CSARDPGLGQGGLELFF
TRBV12-3/TRBV12-4,TRBJ2-1,few,TRBD1,TGTGCCAGCAGCGAAAACCTACAGGGGAATGAGCAGTTCTTC,CASSENLQGNEQFF
TRBV5-1,TRBJ2-7,NA,NA,TGCGCCAGCAGCTTGGGTCAGGGCCTCGAGCAGTACTTC,CASSLGQGLEQYF
TRBV7-6,TRBJ2-3,NA,NA,TGTGCCAGCAGCCAGATGACAGACTTCACAGATACGCAGTATTTT,CASSQMTDFTDTQYF
TRBV3-1,TRBJ2-1,many,NA,TGTGCCAGCAGCCCGGGGGACTCCCCAAGGGAGCAGTTCTTC,CASSPGDSPREQFF
TRBV3-1,TRBJ2-4,NA,NA,TGTGCCAGCAGCCAAGAACGTAACATTCAGTACTTC,CASSQERNIQYF
TRBV29-1,TRBJ2-7,few,TRBD2,TGCAGCGTTGACACCTCGAGCGGGAGGGCCGACGAGCAGTACTTC,CSVDTSSGRADEQYF
TRBV2,TRBJ2-2,few,TRBD1,TGTGCCAGCACCCGGGACAGAAGCGCGAACACCGGGGAGCTGTTTTTT,CASTRDRSANTGELFF
TRBV6-1,TRBJ1-2,NA,TRBD1,TGTGCCAGCAGCGGACAGGGGGACTATGGCTACACCTTC,CASSGQGDYGYTF
TRBV7-2,TRBJ2-6,NA,NA,TGTGCCAGCAGCTTCCGACGGCTCTCTGGGGCCAACGTCCTGACTTTC,CASSFRRLSGANVLTF
TRBV29-1,TRBJ1-1,NA,NA,TGCAGCGTGGGACTAAACACTGAAGCTTTCTTT,CSVGLNTEAFF
TRBV5-1,TRBJ1-3,NA,TRBD1,TGCGCCAGCAGCCCGGGGGACAGCCGAAACACCATATATTTT,CASSPGDSRNTIYF
TRBV5-1,TRBJ2-1,NA,TRBD2,TGCGCCAGCAGCTCTACCACGACTAGCGGGGGGGCAGGTGAGCAGTTCTTC,CASSSTTTSGGAGEQFF
TRBV3-1,TRBJ2-7,NA,TRBD2,TGTGCCAGCAGCCAACCCGGGAGGCCCCCCTACGAGCAGTACTTC,CASSQPGRPPYEQYF
TRBV25-1,TRBJ1-1,NA,TRBD1,TGTGCCAGCAGTGAAGAGGGGGCGAGGAGTGGTGGAGCTTTCTTT,CASSEEGARSGGAFF
TRBV4-3,TRBJ2-6,few,NA,TGCGCCAGCAGCCAAGGCGGCAGCTCTACTGGGGCCAACGTCCTGACTTTC,CASSQGGSSTGANVLTF
TRBV10-3,TRBJ1-1,NA,NA,TGTGCCATCAGTGAGGCACGGGGAGCTTCTGAAGCTTTCTTT,CAISEARGASEAFF
TRBV6-1,TRBJ2-2,many,TRBD1,TGTGCCAGCAGCGTACAGGGGGCTGCCGGGGAGCTGTTTTTT,CASSVQGAAGELFF
TRBV20-1,TRBJ2-7,NA,NA,TGCAGCCCCCCCGGGACGTCCAAGGGGCAGTACTTC,CSPPGTSKGQYF
TRBV29-1,TRBJ1-2,NA,TRBD1,TGCAGCGTCGACCCCGGGACAGGGGTCAACTATGGCTACACCTTC,CSVDPGTGVNYGYTF
TRBV7-2,TRBJ2-7,few,NA,TGTGCCAGCAGCGATACCTCCTACGAGCAGTACTTC,CASSDTSYEQYF
TRBV5-6,TRBJ1-1,many,NA,TGTGCCAGCAGCTCTAACAGGAACACTGAAGCTTTCTTT,CASSSNRNTEAFF
TRBV20-1,TRBJ1-2,few,NA,TGCGGTGGGCACGGCTATGGCTACACCTTC,CGGHGYGYTF
TRBV19,TRBJ1-3,NA,TRBD1,TGTGCCAGTAGTGGGGGACAGGGCCCACTGTTCTCTGGAAACACCATATATTTT,CASSGGQGPLFSGNTIYF
TRBV28,TRBJ1-5,many,NA,TGTGCCAGCAAGGGACCAGGAGGCAATCAGCCCCAGCATTTT,CASKGPGGNQPQHF
TRBV2,TRBJ2-1,NA,NA,TGTGCCAGCAGAGGGACCTCACCCGTCGGTATGCAGTTCTTC,CASRGTSPVGMQFF